This is a list of T cell receptor beta chains from one sample in a study of T cells in Graves' hyperthyroidism and ophthalmopathy. TCRdb independently ran MiXCR on the multiplex PCR reads; one entry per CDR3 protein. This table has about 600,000 distinct CDR3 sequences, around 15% appearing once. The sample comprised blood. The receptor source for this set is a woman aged 45-60 years with Graves' ophthalmopathy. The CDR3 runs from the conserved cysteine through the conserved F or W. The D gene is left open where the match is weak. Only some rows state a clone size, as once, few, many or a class for expanded clones.

CDR3 DNA,CDR3 protein,V gene,D gene,J gene,clone size
TGCGCCAGCAGCCAAGTTGGATCAGCGGGAGGTTCCTACGAGCAGTACTTC,CASSQVGSAGGSYEQYF,TRBV4-1,TRBD2,TRBJ2-7,few
TGTGCCATCAGTGAGACTAGCGGGACTCCCAATGAGCAGTTCTTC,CAISETSGTPNEQFF,TRBV10-3,TRBD2,TRBJ2-1,many
TGTGCCAGCAGTTACTCGCCCTACAAGTTGACACCCCAGGTTCCCTTGAACACTGAAGCTTTCTTT,CASSYSPYKLTPQVPLNTEAFF,TRBV6-2/TRBV6-3,-,TRBJ1-1,few
TGTGCCAGCAGCTTATGGGGGACAGGGGAAGAGACCCAGTACTTC,CASSLWGTGEETQYF,TRBV7-9,TRBD1,TRBJ2-5,-
TGTGCCAGCAGCACAGGGGGCGCAGATACGCAGTATTTT,CASSTGGADTQYF,TRBV28,TRBD1,TRBJ2-3,many
TGTGCCAGCAGCTTTACTTACCGGGACAGGCCCTACGAGCAGTACTTC,CASSFTYRDRPYEQYF,TRBV7-3,TRBD1,TRBJ2-7,many
TGTGCCAGCAGCGTTAGCGGGAGCTCCGGGAATGAGCAGTTCTTC,CASSVSGSSGNEQFF,TRBV9,TRBD2,TRBJ2-1,many
TGTGCCAGCAGCTTTACGGGCACAGATACGCAGTATTTT,CASSFTGTDTQYF,TRBV5-1,-,TRBJ2-3,many
TGCAGTGCTAGAGATCCGGGAGCTAGCGGGGGGAATGAGCAGTTCTTC,CSARDPGASGGNEQFF,TRBV20-1,TRBD2,TRBJ2-1,many
TGTGCCAGCAGCCCCCAACTAGGGTACAATGAGCAGTTCTTC,CASSPQLGYNEQFF,TRBV7-3,-,TRBJ2-1,-
TGTGCTAGTGGTTTGCCTGAGATGATGGATACGCAGTATTTT,CASGLPEMMDTQYF,TRBV12-5,-,TRBJ2-3,many
TGTGCCAGCACTGGGGACTTCTACGAGCAGTACTTC,CASTGDFYEQYF,TRBV2,-,TRBJ2-7,many
TGCAGTGCTAGAGATCGGAGACGGGTAGATACGCAGTATTTT,CSARDRRRVDTQYF,TRBV20-1,-,TRBJ2-3,many
TGTGCTAGTGGTTTCGGCGGGGATCAGCCCCAGCATTTT,CASGFGGDQPQHF,TRBV12-5,-,TRBJ1-5,-
TGTGCCAGCTCAAGGGACTCCGGCAATCAGCCCCAGCATTTT,CASSRDSGNQPQHF,TRBV18,-,TRBJ1-5,many
TGTGCCAGCACTCCCGGACTAGCGGGAGCGCCGGGGAATGAGCAGTTCTTC,CASTPGLAGAPGNEQFF,TRBV28,TRBD2,TRBJ2-1,many
TGCGCCAGCAGCGAGGCGGGGGGCCTAGCCAAAAACATTCAGTACTTC,CASSEAGGLAKNIQYF,TRBV5-1,TRBD2,TRBJ2-4,-
TGCAGTGCTAGACCGGGACTAGCGAAAGATACGCAGTATTTT,CSARPGLAKDTQYF,TRBV20-1,TRBD2,TRBJ2-3,-
TGTGCCACGTCCGGGGCATCTTACTATGGCTACACCTTC,CATSGASYYGYTF,TRBV19,-,TRBJ1-2,few
TGTGCCAGCAGTTTTGGACTAGCGGGAGGTGGAGAGCAGTACTTC,CASSFGLAGGGEQYF,TRBV7-9,TRBD2,TRBJ2-7,-
TGTGCCAGCTCACGACAATACCGGGACGGACAAGAGACCCAGTACTTC,CASSRQYRDGQETQYF,TRBV18,-,TRBJ2-5,many
TGTGCCACCAGTGAAAAGGGACTAGCGGGAGGCCGGGAGACCCAGTACTTC,CATSEKGLAGGRETQYF,TRBV24-1,TRBD2,TRBJ2-5,-
TGTGCCAGCAGACTGTACGACCAGGGGGCGCAGACCCAGTACTTC,CASRLYDQGAQTQYF,TRBV7-2,TRBD1,TRBJ2-5,many
TGTGCCAGCAGTGCCCAGATATCGATACTAGGTCGCCTTGAGCAGTTCTTC,CASSAQISILGRLEQFF,TRBV2,-,TRBJ2-1,many
TGCAGTGCTAGAGATCGTTCGGTGCTCGAGAGCGCCGGGGAGCTGTTTTTT,CSARDRSVLESAGELFF,TRBV20-1,-,TRBJ2-2,many
TGTGCCAGCAGCCGAATAACAGGGTACTATGGCTACACCTTC,CASSRITGYYGYTF,TRBV7-2,-,TRBJ1-2,-
TGTGCCAGCGGCGCCCCCATTCTCGGGAGGAGGGACGGGGAGCTGTTTTTT,CASGAPILGRRDGELFF,TRBV6-1,TRBD2,TRBJ2-2,-